This T cell receptor (beta chain) was identified during a study of T cells after yellow fever vaccination. Study at large: SMART-Seq v4 Ultra Low Input prepared the low-cell-number fractions.

Points on this clonotype: Its specificity is not known.

With 7 bases clipped from V and 6 bases from J, the junction kept 2 bases outside the gene matches. From germline, CDR1 is LNHDA and CDR2 SQIVND (reference sequence). This CDR3 is 12 amino acids long. Study-wide results and limits: The booster response re-showed most primary clones: approximately 95% CD4, more than 80% CD8.

Generation of TCR cDNA used 5'RACE template switching (which added a universal primer site and UMIs). TCRdb re-called the 5' RACE reads through MiXCR, storing one row per CDR3 protein. The repertoire holds over 250,000 distinct CDR3 sequences, with 5.2% as singletons. The starting material was CD4+ T cells sorted from PBMCs, obtained on the day of the yellow fever booster vaccination. The source is a young man who received the YFV17D yellow fever vaccine. The rearrangement joins TRBV19 to TRBJ1-2, with 10 bases aligning to TRBD1. The CDR3 loop is CASMGQGNGYTF. In nucleotides, the CDR3 is TGTGCCAGTATGGGACAGGGGAATGGCTACACCTTC.